A selection of T cell receptor beta chains follows, all from one sample in a study of cytomegalovirus exposure and HLA in healthy donors. Profiled with immunoSEQ multiplex PCR; TCRdb holds only in-frame clones, not every one. In the table there are around 180,000 clones, approximately 80% of which are singletons. Sequences were obtained from PBMCs. The receptors were gathered from a woman aged 45 to 65 in good health and CMV-seronegative. Both conserved end residues are part of each CDR3. Each record gives: J gene, V gene, clone size, D gene, CDR3 protein, CDR3 DNA. D genes are given only for firm matches. The size field is filled for only some rows; it gives once, few, many or a size class.

TRBJ2-5,TRBV20-1,NA,NA,CSVGLLETQYF,TGCAGTGTGGGACTTTTGGAGACCCAGTACTTC
TRBJ2-7,TRBV11-2,few,NA,CASSLSQSGQAYF,TGTGCCAGCAGCTTAAGTCAATCAGGGCAAGCGTACTTC
TRBJ2-5,TRBV6-5,NA,NA,CASSRTVLGSETQYF,TGTGCCAGCAGTAGGACAGTTCTTGGGTCAGAGACCCAGTACTTC
TRBJ2-5,TRBV14,NA,TRBD2,CASSQTVGLALEETQYF,TGTGCCAGCAGCCAAACGGTGGGACTAGCGCTAGAAGAGACCCAGTACTTC
TRBJ2-5,TRBV2,NA,TRBD1,CASEPGGVETQYF,TGTGCCAGCGAGCCAGGGGGCGTGGAGACCCAGTACTTC
TRBJ2-5,TRBV5-4,NA,NA,CASSERAEQETQYF,TGTGCCAGCAGCGAGCGGGCGGAACAAGAGACCCAGTACTTC
TRBJ2-7,TRBV9,NA,TRBD2,CASSASPGGIYEQYF,TGTGCCAGCAGCGCCTCCCCGGGGGGGATCTACGAGCAGTACTTC
TRBJ2-2,TRBV9,NA,TRBD1,CASSAQGAPGELFF,TGTGCCAGCAGCGCACAGGGGGCGCCCGGGGAGCTGTTTTTT
TRBJ2-2,TRBV7-3,NA,TRBD2,CASSLGDYHTGELFF,TGTGCCAGCAGCCTAGGGGACTACCACACCGGGGAGCTGTTTTTT
TRBJ1-1,TRBV11-3,NA,TRBD1,CASSLPSRGLPLDTEAFF,TGTGCCAGCAGCTTACCTAGCAGGGGGCTGCCGTTAGACACTGAAGCTTTCTTT
TRBJ2-2,TRBV19,NA,TRBD1,CASRDRWGTGELFF,TGTGCCAGTCGGGACAGGTGGGGAACCGGGGAGCTGTTTTTT